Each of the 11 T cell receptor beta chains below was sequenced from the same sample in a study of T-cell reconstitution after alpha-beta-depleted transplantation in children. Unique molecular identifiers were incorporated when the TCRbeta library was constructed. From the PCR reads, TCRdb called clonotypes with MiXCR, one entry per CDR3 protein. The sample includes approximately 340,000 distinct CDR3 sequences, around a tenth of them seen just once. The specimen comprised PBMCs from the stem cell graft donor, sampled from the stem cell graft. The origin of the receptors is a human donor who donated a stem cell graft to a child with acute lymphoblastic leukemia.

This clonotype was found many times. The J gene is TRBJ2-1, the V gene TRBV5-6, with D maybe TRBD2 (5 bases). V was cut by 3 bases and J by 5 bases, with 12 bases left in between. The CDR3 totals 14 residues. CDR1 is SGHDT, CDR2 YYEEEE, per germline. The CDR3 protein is CASSWPGGNNEQFF. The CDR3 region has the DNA TGTGCCAGCAGCTGGCCCGGAGGAAACAATGAGCAGTTCTTC.

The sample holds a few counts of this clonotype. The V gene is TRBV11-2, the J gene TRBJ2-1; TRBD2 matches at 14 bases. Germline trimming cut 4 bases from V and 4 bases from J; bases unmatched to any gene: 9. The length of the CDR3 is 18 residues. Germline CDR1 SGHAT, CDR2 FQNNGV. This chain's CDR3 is CASSSGLAGDYLYNEQFF. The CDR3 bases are TGTGCCAGCAGCTCGGGACTAGCGGGAGACTATCTTTACAATGAGCAGTTCTTC.

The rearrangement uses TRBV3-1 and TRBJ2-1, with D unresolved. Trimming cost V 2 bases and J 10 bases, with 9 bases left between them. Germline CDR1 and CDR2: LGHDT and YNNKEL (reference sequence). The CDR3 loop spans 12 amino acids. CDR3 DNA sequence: TGTGCCAGCAGCCAATTCGAAGTCGAGCAGTTCTTC. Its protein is CASSQFEVEQFF.

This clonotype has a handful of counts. The CDR3 region is CASSKGTSGQETQYF. In nucleotides, the CDR3 is TGCGCCAGCAGCAAAGGGACTAGCGGCCAAGAGACCCAGTACTTC. The chain has TRBV5-1 and TRBJ2-5, with 11 bases matching TRBD2. Germline CDR1 and CDR2: SGHRS and YFSETQ. This CDR3 is 15 amino acids long. J gave up 1 base and V 4 bases, and 3 bases lay outside the gene matches. Filled out from reference TRBV5-1 and TRBJ2-5, the complete variable domain reads KAGVTQTPRYLIKTRGQQVTLSCSPISGHRSVSWYQQTPGQGLQFLFEYFSETQRNKGNFPGRFSGRQFSNSRSEMNVSTLELGDSALYLCASSKGTSGQETQYFGPGTRLLVL.

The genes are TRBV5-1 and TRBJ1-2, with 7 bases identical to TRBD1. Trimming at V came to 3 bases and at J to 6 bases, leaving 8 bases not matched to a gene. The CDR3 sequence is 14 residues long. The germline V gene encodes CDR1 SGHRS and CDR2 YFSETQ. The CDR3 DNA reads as TGCGCCAGCAGCTCCTGGGACAGTGGGGATGGCTACACCTTC. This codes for CASSSWDSGDGYTF.

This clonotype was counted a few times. CDR3 sequence (DNA): TGTGCCAGCAGTACAGGGATCCAGACCCAGTACTTC. As protein: CASSTGIQTQYF. The rearrangement uses TRBV28 and TRBJ2-5, with D possibly being TRBD1 (6 bases). V lost 5 bases and J lost 6, with 10 bases in between. The CDR3 totals 12 residues. Germline V gene sequence: CDR1 MDHEN, CDR2 SYDVKM.

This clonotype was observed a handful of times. DNA for the CDR3: TGTGCCAGCTCCCCTGAGCTAGCGGAAAACATTCAGTACTTC. Encoded protein: CASSPELAENIQYF. This chain connects TRBV12-3 or TRBV12-4 to TRBJ2-4; 7 bases fit TRBD2. The CDR3 loop spans 14 amino acids. With 8 bases clipped from V and 5 bases from J, the junction kept 9 bases outside the gene matches.

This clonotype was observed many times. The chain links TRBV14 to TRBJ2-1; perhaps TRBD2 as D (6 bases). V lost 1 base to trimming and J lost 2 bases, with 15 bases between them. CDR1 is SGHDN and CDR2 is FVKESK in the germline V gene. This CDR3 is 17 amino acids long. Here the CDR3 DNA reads TGTGCCAGCAGCCAAGGCTGGGGCGGGACTGCCTACAATGAGCAGTTCTTC. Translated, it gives CASSQGWGGTAYNEQFF. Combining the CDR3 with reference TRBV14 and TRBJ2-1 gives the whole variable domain EAGVTQFPSHSVIEKGQTVTLRCDPISGHDNLYWYRRVMGKEIKFLLHFVKESKQDESGMPNNRFLAERTGGTYSTLKVQPAELEDSGVYFCASSQGWGGTAYNEQFFGPGTRLTVL.

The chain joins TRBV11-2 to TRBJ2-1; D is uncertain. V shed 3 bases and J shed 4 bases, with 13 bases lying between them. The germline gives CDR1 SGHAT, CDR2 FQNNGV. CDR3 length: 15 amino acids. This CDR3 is CASSFSRNLYNEQFF. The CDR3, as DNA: TGTGCCAGCAGCTTTTCCCGAAACCTATACAATGAGCAGTTCTTC.

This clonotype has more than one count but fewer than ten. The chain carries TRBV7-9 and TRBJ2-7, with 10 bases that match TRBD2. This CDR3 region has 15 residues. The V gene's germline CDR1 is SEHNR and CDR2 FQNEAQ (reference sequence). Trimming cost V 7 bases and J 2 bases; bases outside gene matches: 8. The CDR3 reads CASIKPGTSAYEQYF. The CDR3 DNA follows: TGTGCCAGCATCAAACCCGGGACTAGCGCCTACGAGCAGTACTTC.

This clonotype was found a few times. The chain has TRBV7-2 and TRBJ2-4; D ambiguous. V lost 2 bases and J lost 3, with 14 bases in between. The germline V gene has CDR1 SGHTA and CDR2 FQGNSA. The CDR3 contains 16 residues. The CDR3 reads CASSLWGGVIKNIQYF. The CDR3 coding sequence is TGTGCCAGCAGCTTATGGGGTGGGGTAATCAAAAACATTCAGTACTTC.